Sequencing of this T cell receptor beta chain was carried out in a study of shared clonotypes between healthy human individuals. The V gene end was trimmed by 5 bases and the J gene end by 3 bases; junction bases not matched to a gene: 4. Germline loops: CDR1 MDHEN, CDR2 SYDVKM. This CDR3 is 15 amino acids long. CD8 cells regarded as naive lacked CD45RO, were positively chosen for CCR7, and omitted terminally differentiated effector memory CD45RA+ cells. The authors ran the assay at deep level. The table came from immunoSEQ multiplex PCR; TCRdb's copy has only in-frame clones and leaves some out. Of millions of clones listed, approximately 95% are singletons.

The receptor's source is a man aged 18 to 35 in good health. V gene TRBV28 combines with J gene TRBJ2-7; 13 bases map to TRBD2. The sequencing input was naive CD8+ T cells sorted from blood. CDR3 nucleotide sequence: TGTGCCAGCAGTCTGGGGACTAGCGGGATCTACGAGCAGTACTTC. This gives the protein CASSLGTSGIYEQYF. Filled out from reference TRBV28 and TRBJ2-7, the complete variable domain reads DVKVTQSSRYLVKRTGEKVFLECVQDMDHENMFWYRQDPGLGLRLIYFSYDVKMKEKGDIPEGYSVSREKKERFSLILESASTNQTSMYLCASSLGTSGIYEQYFGPGTRLTVT.